This record concerns one T cell receptor beta chain sequence. Its antigen is undetermined. The V gene lost 3 bases and the J gene lost 15 bases, with 22 bases spanning the gap. The germline V gene encodes CDR1 SGHRS and CDR2 YFSETQ. The CDR3 is 14 residues long. PCR primers comprised 60 Vbeta and 13 Jbeta primers. Sequencing was performed with immunoSEQ multiplex PCR; in TCRdb, only in-frame clones are kept and a portion is missing. The profile shows 150,000 or so clones, roughly 75% of them singletons. This sample stems from a study of cytomegalovirus exposure and HLA in healthy donors. Regarding the study as a whole: Later analysis showed TCR association rates varying by HLA locus, highest for DRB1 and lowest for HLA-C.

The receptor was derived from a man aged 18-30 years in good health and CMV-seropositive. The chain carries TRBV5-1 and TRBJ2-1; D perhaps matches TRBD2 (6 bases). Input material: PBMCs. The CDR3: CASSSEALARSPFF. The CDR3 DNA sequence: TGCGCCAGCAGCTCGGAAGCTCTAGCGAGGTCGCCGTTCTTC.